This T cell receptor (beta chain) was sequenced for a study of CD8+ T cells in alopecia areata. Peripheral blood and lesional scalp punch biopsies were taken from alopecia areata patients. Remarks on this clone: What it binds is not known.

Germline V gene data show CDR1 as MNHNY and CDR2 as SVGAGI (reference sequence). V was shortened by 5 bases and J by 1 base, with 10 bases between the two germline ends. The CDR3 totals 14 residues. Extracted RNA was reverse transcribed, and the resulting cDNA served as sequencing template. Sequencing was performed with immunoSEQ multiplex PCR; in TCRdb, only in-frame clones are kept and a portion is missing. The data hold about 160,000 clones, with 75% to 90% observed a single time. General study results and limits: With patients, TCR sharing proved less clear than in mice, a difference possibly related to HLA. Lesional tissue from the scalp (especially in alopecia totalis/universalis) showed higher clonality than normal scalp.

The source of this sequence is a human donor with alopecia areata. Sequenced here: CD8+ T cells sorted from blood, sampled at week 0. The chain uses TRBV6-6 and TRBJ2-3; D is unclear. This CDR3 reads CASSRYKGTDTQYF. CDR3 in DNA: TGTGCCAGCAGTCGGTACAAGGGCACAGATACGCAGTATTTT.